This TCR beta chain was sequenced for a study of blood T cells in healthy people across ages. Overall study findings and caveats: Diversity figures based on one million T cells were deemed too low.

This clonotype came up a few times. The antigen is not known. A sample-barcoded 5' primer and a J-beta primer mix were used in a second PCR of about 7 to 11 cycles. MiXCR was run by TCRdb on the 5' RACE reads, yielding one entry per CDR3 protein. The sample holds about 1,500,000 distinct CDR3 sequences, roughly 28% seen once. Trimming stripped 5 bases from V and 0 bases from J, with 17 bases between. CDR3 size: 17 residues. Germline V gene lookup returns CDR1 SEHNR and CDR2 FQNEAQ (reference sequence). This clonotype was sampled from a woman between 25 and 40 years old in good health. The rearrangement joins TRBV7-9 to TRBJ2-1, with D maybe TRBD1 (5 bases). Sequenced sample: blood. CDR3 sequence: CASSRKGSNSSYNEQFF. CDR3 nucleotides: TGTGCCAGCAGCCGAAAGGGGTCCAATAGCTCCTACAATGAGCAGTTCTTC.